Each of the 2 T cell receptor beta chains below was sequenced from the same sample in a study of cytomegalovirus exposure and HLA in healthy donors. It was with 60 Vbeta and 13 Jbeta primers that the PCR ran. Clones were read by immunoSEQ multiplex PCR, and TCRdb kept only the in-frame ones, dropping some. The sample lists roughly 45,000 clones, roughly 80% occurring once. Sequenced input: PBMCs. The source is a man under 40 in good health and CMV-seronegative.

This chain connects TRBV9 to TRBJ2-1; TRBD1 is a possible D gene (6 bases). Germline V gene lookup returns CDR1 SGDLS and CDR2 YYNGEE. CDR3 length: 21 residues. The V and J ends lost 0 bases and 0 bases respectively, with 25 bases between them. The CDR3 loop reads CASSVALWGHPTQSSYNEQFF. CDR3 coding DNA: TGTGCCAGCAGCGTAGCTCTGTGGGGACACCCGACCCAAAGCTCCTACAATGAGCAGTTCTTC.

The chain couples TRBV5-1 to TRBJ2-6; the match to TRBD1 covers 8 bases. The CDR3 runs 17 residues. J lost 3 bases, V lost 2 bases, and 7 bases had no gene match. The germline V gene encodes CDR1 SGHRS and CDR2 YFSETQ. The CDR3, as DNA: TGCGCCAGCAGCTTTGGGTCAGGGGGCGGTGGGGCCAACGTCCTGACTTTC. It encodes CASSFGSGGGGANVLTF.